Shown below are 2 T cell receptor beta chains from a single sample sequenced in a study of Graves' ophthalmopathy and Graves' hyperthyroidism. RNA transcripts were the template, and TCR beta CDR3 regions were amplified from them. After a first-round RT-PCR with HTBI primers, a second-round multiplex PCR was run. TCRdb reanalysed the multiplex PCR reads using MiXCR and keeps one entry per CDR3 protein. The table has hundreds of thousands of distinct CDR3 sequences, around 20% seen once. The sample taken for sequencing was peripheral blood. These receptors were collected from a woman under 30 with stable Graves' hyperthyroidism.

Turning to this clonotype: Possible read error: a much larger clone is one base away. The V gene is TRBV7-6, the J gene TRBJ2-2; D is ambiguous. The CDR3 is made up of 15 amino acids. Germline V CDR1 and CDR2: SGHVS, FNYEAQ. CDR3 DNA sequence: TGTGCCAGCAGCTCACGGACGGTGAACACCTGGGAGCTGTTTTTT. It encodes CASSSRTVNTWELFF.

In its sample, this clonotype was seen many times. The genes are TRBV7-9 and TRBJ2-2; weak D call: TRBD2 (6 bases). The length of the CDR3 is 13 residues. The germline V and J ends were trimmed by 3 bases and 6 bases, with 8 bases remaining between them. Germline CDR1 reads SEHNR; CDR2 reads FQNEAQ (reference sequence). The CDR3 sequence is CASSLEGPGELFF. The CDR3, as DNA: TGTGCCAGCAGCTTGGAGGGGCCCGGGGAGCTGTTTTTT.